A single sample gave rise to the 30 T cell receptor beta chains below, sequenced in a study of blood T cell repertoires in COVID-19 (dated by TCRdb to the early 2020s). Library construction relied on the immunoSEQ multiplex PCR assay. TCRdb's version of the immuneACCESS table is confined to in-frame rearrangements and falls short of the full clone set. An unresolved V gene accounts for under half of the shortfall where checked; the remainder is of unknown origin. This sample lists 95,000 to 150,000 clones; around 86% were detected once. The ten largest make up approximately 11% of the sample. The sample was peripheral blood. The origin of the receptors is a man of 80 years or more with acute or convalescent COVID-19.

J is TRBJ2-2 and V is TRBV7-9, with TRBD2 identical over 8 bases. Germline values: CDR1 SEHNR, CDR2 FQNEAQ (reference sequence). Germline trimming cut 8 bases from V and 4 bases from J; bases unmatched to any gene: 6. The CDR3 is made up of 14 amino acids. CDR3 residues: CASQLADPTGELFF. The CDR3 DNA follows: TGTGCCAGCCAACTAGCGGACCCCACCGGGGAGCTGTTTTTT.

The rearrangement joins TRBV4-3 to TRBJ1-6; D remains unclear. Germline CDR1 reads LGHNA; CDR2 reads YSLEER. CDR3 length: 13 amino acids. V lost 0 bases, J lost 8 bases, and 5 bases lay in between. The CDR3 loop reads CASSQDPYSPLHF. CDR3 DNA sequence: TGCGCCAGCAGCCAAGATCCCTATTCACCCCTCCACTTT.

The V and J genes are TRBV18 and TRBJ1-6; D may be TRBD1 (6 bases). This CDR3 has 16 amino acids. Germline lookup yields CDR1 KGHSH and CDR2 LQKENI. Trimming shortened V by 1 base and J by 7 bases, and 14 bases separated the two germline ends. This CDR3 is CASSPLGGARNSPLHF. The CDR3 DNA follows: TGTGCCAGCTCACCACTCGGGGGGGCGAGGAATTCACCCCTCCACTTT.

The chain carries TRBV5-6 and TRBJ1-1; D not resolved. CDR1 is SGHDT, CDR2 YYEEEE, per germline. The CDR3 loop spans 17 amino acids. The ends were cut back, 4 bases at V and 0 bases at J, with 19 bases in the middle. CDR3 DNA sequence: TGTGCCAGCAGCCCCGACCGAGGAGGGCTCATGAACACTGAAGCTTTCTTT. Protein sequence: CASSPDRGGLMNTEAFF.

J is TRBJ1-1 and V is TRBV7-9; 7 nucleotides line up with TRBD1. The germline CDR1 and CDR2 sequences are SEHNR and FQNEAQ (reference sequence). The CDR3 covers 14 residues. V was pared by 0 bases and J by 6 bases, with 4 bases of the junction left unmatched. The chain's CDR3 is CASSLATGVAEAFF. As DNA, the CDR3 is TGTGCCAGCAGCTTAGCCACAGGGGTTGCTGAAGCTTTCTTT.

The chain has TRBV5-4 and TRBJ2-2; possibly TRBD1 for D (6 bases). The V end lost 3 bases, the J end lost 4 bases, and 10 bases lay between the germline ends. CDR3 length equals 14 residues. CDR1 is SGHNT, CDR2 YYREEE, per germline (reference sequence). CDR3 region: CASSWTVATGELFF. In DNA, the CDR3 is TGTGCCAGCAGCTGGACAGTGGCCACCGGGGAGCTGTTTTTT.

The CDR3 here is CASSTRSGAGGTGELFF. CDR3 in DNA: TGTGCCAGCAGCACCCGCTCGGGGGCGGGGGGCACCGGGGAGCTGTTTTTT. The genes are TRBV5-4 and TRBJ2-2, with TRBD2 matching 8 bases. With V trimmed by 4 bases and J by 4 bases, 12 bases remained unmatched. The germline V gene encodes CDR1 SGHNT and CDR2 YYREEE (reference sequence). The CDR3 runs to 17 residues.

This chain links TRBV19 with TRBJ1-3; D is ambiguous. The CDR3 sequence is 14 residues long. Trimming pared 3 bases from V and 0 bases from J, leaving 6 bases between. CDR1 and CDR2 (germline): LNHDA, SQIVND (reference sequence). The CDR3, as DNA: TGTGCCAGTAGTATCGGAGACTCTGGAAACACCATATATTTT. Translating it yields CASSIGDSGNTIYF.

The rearrangement links TRBV4-1 to TRBJ1-5, with a weak D call TRBD1 (6 bases). The CDR3 has 15 residues. V was trimmed by 1 base and J by 6 bases, leaving 13 bases between them. The germline gives CDR1 MGHRA, CDR2 YSYEKL. The CDR3 sequence: CASSQGLTGGQPQHF. Written as DNA, the CDR3 is TGCGCCAGCAGCCAAGGGTTGACAGGTGGTCAGCCCCAGCATTTT.

The CDR3 DNA reads TGTGCCATCAGCCCACAGGGGATTTGGGACTATGGCTACACCTTC. Its protein is CAISPQGIWDYGYTF. The chain uses TRBV10-3 and TRBJ1-2; TRBD1 matches 7 bases. In germline, CDR1 is ENHRY, CDR2 SYGVKD. This CDR3 is built from 15 residues. The junction had 10 bases not matched to a gene; V was cut back by 6 bases and J by 3 bases.

This clone appeared a few times. Other DNA sequences in the same sample also yield this CDR3. V usage is TRBV11-2 and J usage is TRBJ2-5; D ambiguous. The V gene's germline CDR1 is SGHAT and CDR2 FQNNGV. The CDR3 spans 11 residues. Trimming left V 4 bases short and J 5 bases short, with 5 bases between. The CDR3 DNA reads as TGTGCCAGCAGCTCACAGGAGACCCAGTACTTC. Its protein is CASSSQETQYF.

The rearrangement uses TRBV5-1 and TRBJ1-5; 7 positions match TRBD1. V gave up 4 bases and J gave up 6 bases; unmatched junction bases: 7. The CDR3 sequence is 14 residues long. Looked up from germline, CDR1 is SGHRS and CDR2 is YFSETQ. The CDR3 loop is CASSIYPGGQPQHF. For the CDR3, the DNA is TGCGCCAGCAGCATTTACCCAGGGGGTCAGCCCCAGCATTTT.

This sequence joins TRBV4-2 and TRBJ2-5, with TRBD2 matching over 11 bases. This CDR3 comprises 19 residues. The germline V gene has CDR1 LGHNA and CDR2 YNFKEQ. Unmatched junction bases numbered 11, after V lost 0 bases and J lost 2 bases. CDR3 DNA sequence: TGTGCCAGCAGCCAAGAAGGGGAGCCGGGACTAGCGGTACAAGAGACCCAGTACTTC. Translation: CASSQEGEPGLAVQETQYF.

V usage is TRBV3-1 (or the pseudogene TRBV3-2) and J usage is TRBJ1-5; maybe TRBD1 (5 bases). The CDR3 spans 16 residues. CDR1 and CDR2 (germline): LGHDT, YNNKEL (reference sequence). V lost 4 bases, J lost 0 bases, and 13 bases lay in between. The CDR3 here is CASSPRSGDSNQPQHF. DNA of the CDR3: TGTGCCAGCAGCCCCCGGTCGGGGGATAGCAATCAGCCCCAGCATTTT.

This clone has a handful of counts. This chain uses TRBV10-3 with TRBJ2-6, with a possible D match to TRBD1 (5 bases). V was cut by 3 bases and J by 4 bases, with 16 bases left in between. CDR1 ENHRY and CDR2 SYGVKD come from the germline V gene. This CDR3 has 17 residues. The DNA for the CDR3 is TGTGCCATCAGTGACGCTTCAAGGGGCTCCGGGGCCAACGTCCTGACTTTC. This sequence encodes CAISDASRGSGANVLTF.

The chain is built from TRBV4-1 and TRBJ2-2; D is perhaps TRBD2 (5 bases). The germline V gene has CDR1 MGHRA and CDR2 YSYEKL. V was pared by 0 bases and J by 1 base, with 9 bases between. The CDR3 totals 16 residues. The DNA for the CDR3 is TGCGCCAGCAGCCAAGATCCCGGACTGAACACCGGGGAGCTGTTTTTT. Translation: CASSQDPGLNTGELFF.

This clone was found many times. V usage is TRBV7-9 and J usage is TRBJ2-3; D call uncertain. V shed 2 bases and J shed 2 bases, with 8 bases lying between them. CDR1 and CDR2 from the germline V gene are SEHNR and FQNEAQ (reference sequence). The CDR3 runs 14 residues. For the CDR3, the DNA is TGTGCCAGCAGCTTACCGCAGTTCACAGATACGCAGTATTTT. Protein: CASSLPQFTDTQYF.

Only one count was recorded for this clone. V gene TRBV27 combines with J gene TRBJ2-1, with 10 bases that match TRBD2. The CDR3 is 16 amino acids. Losses at the gene ends were 3 bases for V and 8 bases for J; bases not matched to a gene: 10. CDR1 and CDR2 from the germline V gene are MNHEY and SMNVEV (reference sequence). The CDR3 DNA reads TGTGCCAGCAGTTTGACCCTAGCGGGAGATCGGTATGAGCAGTTCTTC. Translated: CASSLTLAGDRYEQFF.

This chain connects TRBV24-1 to TRBJ2-1; TRBD1 matches at 7 bases. The germline V gene encodes CDR1 KGHDR and CDR2 SFDVKD. Trimming took 3 bases from V and 1 from J; bases not matched to a gene: 8. The CDR3 runs 17 residues. CDR3 bases: TGTGCCACCAGTGATATCACAGGGGTTGGGTCCTACAATGAGCAGTTCTTC. It specifies CATSDITGVGSYNEQFF.

The chain has TRBV29-1 and TRBJ1-2; the D gene is possibly TRBD1 (5 bases). Trimming left V 4 bases short and J 2 bases short, with 20 bases between. The CDR3 extends over 16 amino acids. The germline CDR1 and CDR2 sequences are SQVTM and ANQGSEA. This chain's CDR3 is CSVVGPVDKHNYGYTF. The CDR3 nucleotides are TGCAGCGTTGTCGGTCCAGTGGACAAGCACAACTATGGCTACACCTTC. Complete variable domain (other parts from reference TRBV29-1 and TRBJ1-2): SAVISQKPSRDICQRGTSLTIQCQVDSQVTMMFWYRQQPGQSLTLIATANQGSEATYESGFVIDKFPISRPNLTFSTLTVSNMSPEDSSIYLCSVVGPVDKHNYGYTFGSGTRLTVV.

V is TRBV5-8 and J is TRBJ1-2, with a tentative D call TRBD1 (6 bases). There are 14 residues in the CDR3. The V and J ends lost 1 base and 8 bases respectively, with 15 bases between them. Per the germline V gene, CDR1 is SGHTS and CDR2 is YDEGEE. The CDR3 region has the DNA TGTGCCAGCAGCTTGAGTTTGGGGGCGTCAGGCTACACCTTC. Its protein is CASSLSLGASGYTF.

The rearrangement joins TRBV6-6 to TRBJ1-2; a possible D gene is TRBD1 (5 bases). This CDR3 comprises 14 residues. CDR1 and CDR2 (germline): MNHNY, SVGAGI (reference sequence). Trimming removed 8 bases at V and 7 bases at J, with 20 bases between. The CDR3: CASRWGSRTAGYTF. The DNA of the CDR3 is TGTGCCAGCCGCTGGGGCAGCAGAACGGCTGGCTACACCTTC.

The chain couples TRBV19 to TRBJ1-4, with TRBD1 matching over 8 bases. Germline values: CDR1 LNHDA, CDR2 SQIVND (reference sequence). The J segment lost 8 bases and the V segment lost 3 bases, leaving 8 bases of the junction unmatched. There are 15 residues in the CDR3. CDR3 sequence: CASSISGQGVEKLFF. DNA of the CDR3: TGTGCCAGTAGTATTTCTGGACAGGGAGTGGAAAAACTGTTTTTT.

This chain joins TRBV7-7 and TRBJ1-5; D is ambiguous. V was clipped by 0 bases and J by 5 bases, with 5 bases between them. The CDR3 covers 13 residues. Per germline, CDR1 SSHAT and CDR2 FNYEAQ (reference sequence). The CDR3 protein is CASSLASDQPQHF. The CDR3 nucleotides read TGTGCCAGCAGCTTAGCGTCCGATCAGCCCCAGCATTTT.

J is TRBJ1-5 and V is TRBV6-1; D is possibly TRBD1 (6 bases). V was trimmed by 1 base and J by 1 base, leaving 20 bases between them. CDR3 length: 19 amino acids. Germline CDR1 is MNHNS and CDR2 is SASEGT. The CDR3 region is CASSEGLGHAGTSNQPQHF. The CDR3 DNA reads as TGTGCCAGCAGTGAAGGGTTGGGACACGCCGGAACGAGCAATCAGCCCCAGCATTTT.

The chain uses TRBV5-1 and TRBJ1-3; D is perhaps TRBD1 (6 bases). The V gene lost 4 bases and the J gene lost 0 bases, with 8 bases spanning the gap. The CDR3 spans 14 residues. CDR1 is SGHRS and CDR2 is YFSETQ in the germline V gene. The CDR3 region is CASSRTDSGNTIYF. The CDR3 DNA is TGCGCCAGCAGCCGGACAGACTCTGGAAACACCATATATTTT. Complete variable domain (other parts from reference TRBV5-1 and TRBJ1-3): KAGVTQTPRYLIKTRGQQVTLSCSPISGHRSVSWYQQTPGQGLQFLFEYFSETQRNKGNFPGRFSGRQFSNSRSEMNVSTLELGDSALYLCASSRTDSGNTIYFGEGSWLTVV.

This chain uses TRBV11-2 with TRBJ1-4; TRBD1 might be the D (5 bases). Between the trimmed V and J ends, which lost 6 bases and 7 bases, there was a span of 21 bases. CDR1 is SGHAT and CDR2 is FQNNGV in the germline V gene. This CDR3 has 16 amino acids. CDR3 in DNA: TGTGCCAGCAGGCTTCATCAGGGCCAGGGAGGTGAAAAACTGTTTTTT. Protein product: CASRLHQGQGGEKLFF. The variable domain in full, with the rest retrieved from reference TRBV11-2 and TRBJ1-4, is EAGVAQSPRYKIIEKRQSVAFWCNPISGHATLYWYQQILGQGPKLLIQFQNNGVVDDSQLPKDRFSAERLKGVDSTLKIQPAKLEDSAVYLCASRLHQGQGGEKLFFGSGTQLSVL.

The gene calls are TRBV19 and TRBJ2-5; 15 positions agree with TRBD2. This CDR3 contains 16 residues. Trimming cost V 6 bases and J 3 bases; bases outside gene matches: 5. From germline, CDR1 is LNHDA and CDR2 SQIVND (reference sequence). This CDR3 is CASRPGTSGGKETQYF. The DNA for the CDR3 is TGTGCCAGTAGGCCCGGGACTAGCGGGGGGAAAGAGACCCAGTACTTC. The entire variable domain, with the rest obtained from reference TRBV19 and TRBJ2-5, is as follows: DGGITQSPKYLFRKEGQNVTLSCEQNLNHDAMYWYRQDPGQGLRLIYYSQIVNDFQKGDIAEGYSVSREKKESFPLTVTSAQKNPTAFYLCASRPGTSGGKETQYFGPGTRLLVL.

This chain links TRBV15 with TRBJ1-2; no definite D call. V lost 1 base to trimming and J lost 5 bases, with 11 bases between them. There are 14 residues in the CDR3. Per germline, CDR1 LNHNV and CDR2 YYDKDF (reference sequence). The CDR3 bases are TGTGCCACCAGCAGAGGGGTAGCGGTTTATGGCTACACCTTC. Amino acids: CATSRGVAVYGYTF.

V is TRBV6-5 and J is TRBJ2-7; 9 nucleotides match TRBD1. V was clipped by 5 bases and J by 3 bases; unmatched bases: 8. The CDR3 contains 15 residues. Germline V gives CDR1 MNHEY, CDR2 SVGAGI. The CDR3 DNA sequence: TGTGCCAGCAGTACCCGGAACAGGGGGCACTACGAGCAGTACTTC. It encodes CASSTRNRGHYEQYF.